This TCR beta chain came from a study of CD8 T cells in Susac syndrome. The authors reverse transcribed about 0.5 to 1 ug RNA with random hexamers. TCRdb processed the immunoSEQ multiplex PCR reads anew with MiXCR; each CDR3 protein has one entry. This sample yields under 200,000 distinct CDR3 sequences, of which 85% to 95% are seen a single time; 0.1% belongs to the top ten. The sequence derives from a human donor in good health. The specimen was CD4+ T cells from PBMCs.

The CDR3: CASSRRQGGTGELFF. Here the CDR3 DNA reads TGTGCCAGCAGTCGGAGGCAGGGGGGCACCGGGGAGCTGTTTTTT. This rearrangement joins TRBV25-1 to TRBJ2-2, with TRBD1 as a possible D gene (7 bases). The CDR3 length is 15 residues. Trimming left V 5 bases short and J 4 bases short, with 14 bases between. CDR1 and CDR2 (germline): MGHDK, SYGVNS.